Included here is one T cell receptor (beta chain) sequence, with context. The data belong to a study of blood T cell repertoires in COVID-19. As for the study in general: COVID-19 samples, acute and convalescent, were from the United States, Italy and Spain. T cells, B-cell-depleted T cells, or PBMCs provided the cDNA or gDNA that served as material.

Trimming stripped 4 bases from V and 4 bases from J, with 22 bases between. In germline, CDR1 is SGDLS, CDR2 YYNGEE. The CDR3 has 17 amino acids. Original methodology: Reference gene primer amplification yielded estimated nucleated cell counts. The data were produced by immunoSEQ multiplex PCR, yet TCRdb's version contains in-frame clones alone and is incomplete. The V and J calls and clone size were taken over from that table, and D and trimming were inferred from the DNA. The sample consists of around 240,000 clones, over 80% of them appearing once. The clonotype was recovered from a human donor in a cohort exposed to, infected with or recovered from COVID-19 (not recorded which). The donor label of this sample is uncertain. The sample consisted of PBMCs or T cells enriched from blood (not recorded which). This sequence joins TRBV9 and TRBJ2-3; unclear D gene. Written as DNA, the CDR3 is TGTGCCAGCAGCCTAGACGACACCCCGAACTGGCCAGATACGCAGTATTTT. Amino acid sequence: CASSLDDTPNWPDTQYF.